The 7 T cell receptor beta chains listed next were all sequenced from one sample in a study of blood T cell repertoires in COVID-19. TCRdb's copy holds only in-frame clones and misses some; the assay was immunoSEQ multiplex PCR. The profile shows 150,000 or so clones, over 70% of them singletons. The sample comprised PBMCs or T cells enriched from blood (not recorded which). Receptors were obtained from a woman aged 40 to 55 with acute COVID-19.

The chain is built from TRBV27 and TRBJ2-1; 11 bases align to TRBD2. The CDR3 covers 16 residues. The germline V gene has CDR1 MNHEY and CDR2 SMNVEV (reference sequence). Losses at the gene ends were 8 bases for V and 1 base for J; bases not matched to a gene: 7. CDR3 amino acids: CASFQSSGRSYNEQFF. As DNA, the CDR3 is TGTGCCAGCTTCCAATCTAGCGGGAGGTCCTACAATGAGCAGTTCTTC.

The chain employs TRBV7-2 and TRBJ2-2; D is perhaps TRBD2 (6 bases). V lost 3 bases and J 0 bases, leaving 11 bases between the germline ends. Germline-derived CDR1 and CDR2 are SGHTA and FQGNSA. CDR3 length equals 16 residues. CDR3 nucleotides: TGTGCCAGCAGCTTCCTAGCGACCGCGAACACCGGGGAGCTGTTTTTT. Its translation: CASSFLATANTGELFF.

CDR3 protein: CASSYGAGSEQFF. In DNA, the CDR3 is TGTGCCAGCAGTTACGGAGCCGGTAGTGAGCAGTTCTTC. This rearrangement joins TRBV6-5 to TRBJ2-1; D call uncertain. The V and J ends lost 2 bases and 9 bases respectively, with 11 bases between them. This CDR3 is 13 amino acids long. Germline V gene sequence: CDR1 MNHEY, CDR2 SVGAGI.

V gene TRBV2 combines with J gene TRBJ1-2, with TRBD1 matching over 8 bases. The CDR3 consists of 13 residues. J gave up 8 bases and V 6 bases, and 8 bases lay outside the gene matches. Looked up from germline, CDR1 is SNHLY and CDR2 is FYNNEI. CDR3 DNA: TGTGCCAGCAGCGTGACAGGGGTCGAAGGCTACACCTTC. Translating gives CASSVTGVEGYTF.

This clone was counted between two and nine times. The chain joins TRBV12-5 to TRBJ1-1, with TRBD1 matching over 10 bases. The CDR3 has 16 residues. Germline V CDR1 and CDR2: LGHNT, FRNRAP. V shed 4 bases, J shed 5 bases, and the junction held 10 bases outside the gene matches. CDR3: CASGSQPGQGLTEAFF. CDR3 DNA: TGTGCTAGTGGTTCCCAACCGGGACAGGGGTTGACTGAAGCTTTCTTT.

This chain uses TRBV15 with TRBJ1-5; D is uncertain. The ends were cut back, 0 bases at V and 7 bases at J, with 7 bases in the middle. The CDR3 spans 13 residues. From germline, CDR1 is LNHNV and CDR2 YYDKDF (reference sequence). The CDR3 sequence: CATSRDPIQPQHF. The CDR3 DNA sequence: TGTGCCACCAGCAGAGATCCTATCCAGCCCCAGCATTTT. Full variable domain (outside the CDR3, taken from reference TRBV15 and TRBJ1-5): DAMVIQNPRYQVTQFGKPVTLSCSQTLNHNVMYWYQQKSSQAPKLLFHYYDKDFNNEADTPDNFQSRRPNTSFCFLDIRSPGLGDTAMYLCATSRDPIQPQHFGDGTRLSIL.

This chain uses TRBV6-1 with TRBJ1-5, with 10 bases identical to TRBD1. V shed 3 bases and J 3 bases; nucleotides not matched to a gene: 5. CDR3 length: 16 residues. CDR1 is MNHNS and CDR2 is SASEGT in the germline V gene. The CDR3 loop reads CASSDRDRGPNQPQHF. The CDR3 coding sequence is TGTGCCAGCAGTGATAGGGACAGGGGACCCAATCAGCCCCAGCATTTT.